This record covers a single TCR beta chain. What it recognizes is unknown. This sample was taken from a study of vaccination and CD4 T cells after COVID-19. CDR1 and CDR2 (germline): SGHAT, FQNNGV. The CDR3 is 14 amino acids. V was pared by 6 bases and J by 1 base, with 5 bases of the junction left unmatched. Sequencing of cultured CD4+ T cell DNA used the Oncomine TCR Beta short-read assay. Each CDR3 protein is one row after TCRdb ran MiXCR on the PCR reads. This table has roughly 13,000 distinct CDR3 sequences, 30% to 35% appearing once. Regarding the study as a whole: Convalescent patients had 304 of 307 vaccine-specific clones showing spike mono-reactivity.

Treatment noted: approximately 11-day PBMC culture with coronavirus spike peptide pools or control peptides (ViraFEST assay). Wells contained roughly 1.9 million PBMCs each, and these were cultured with 8.5 to 10 IU/ml IL-2 and roughly 9.8 ug/ml peptide pools. V gene TRBV11-2 combines with J gene TRBJ2-7; TRBD1 aligns across 8 bases. This receptor was identified in a human donor who had recovered from COVID-19. Sample: CD4+ T cells from blood, cultured in vitro, taken after SARS-CoV-2 vaccination. The CDR3 DNA reads as TGTGCCAGCAGTACCGGGACAGGATCCTACGAGCAGTACTTC. It is translated as CASSTGTGSYEQYF.